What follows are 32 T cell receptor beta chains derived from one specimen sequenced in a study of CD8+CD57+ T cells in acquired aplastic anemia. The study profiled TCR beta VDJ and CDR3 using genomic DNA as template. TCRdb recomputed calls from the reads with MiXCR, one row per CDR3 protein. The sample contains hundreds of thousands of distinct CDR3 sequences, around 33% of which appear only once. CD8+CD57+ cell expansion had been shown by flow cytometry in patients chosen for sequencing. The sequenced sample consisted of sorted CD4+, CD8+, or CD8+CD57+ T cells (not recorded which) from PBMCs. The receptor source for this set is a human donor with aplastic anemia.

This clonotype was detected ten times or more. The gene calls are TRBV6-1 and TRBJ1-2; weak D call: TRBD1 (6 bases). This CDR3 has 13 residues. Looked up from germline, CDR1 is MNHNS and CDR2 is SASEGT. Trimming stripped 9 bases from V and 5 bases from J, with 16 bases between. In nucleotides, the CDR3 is TGTGCCAGTAGTACGGACAGAGGGTATGGCTACACCTTC. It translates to CASSTDRGYGYTF.

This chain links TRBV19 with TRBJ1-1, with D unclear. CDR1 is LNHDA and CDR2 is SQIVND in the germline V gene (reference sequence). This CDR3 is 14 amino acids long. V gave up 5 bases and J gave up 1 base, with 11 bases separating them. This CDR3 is CASSPKRGNTEAFF. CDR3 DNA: TGTGCCAGTAGTCCGAAGCGGGGGAACACTGAAGCTTTCTTT. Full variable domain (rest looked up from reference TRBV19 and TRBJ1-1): DGGITQSPKYLFRKEGQNVTLSCEQNLNHDAMYWYRQDPGQGLRLIYYSQIVNDFQKGDIAEGYSVSREKKESFPLTVTSAQKNPTAFYLCASSPKRGNTEAFFGQGTRLTVV.

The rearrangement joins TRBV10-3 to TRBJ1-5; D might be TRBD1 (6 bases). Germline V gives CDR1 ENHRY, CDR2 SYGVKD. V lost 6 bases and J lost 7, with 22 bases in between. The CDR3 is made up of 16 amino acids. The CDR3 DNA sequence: TGTGCCATCAGCGCACAGGGTTACCCCTACGAGCAGCCCCAGCATTTT. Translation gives CAISAQGYPYEQPQHF.

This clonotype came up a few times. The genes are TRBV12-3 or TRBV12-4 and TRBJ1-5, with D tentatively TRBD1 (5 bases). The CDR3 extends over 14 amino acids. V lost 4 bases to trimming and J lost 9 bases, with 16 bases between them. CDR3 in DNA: TGTGCCAGCAGTTCTCCCCAGGGATTTCGGCCCCAGCATTTT. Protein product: CASSSPQGFRPQHF.

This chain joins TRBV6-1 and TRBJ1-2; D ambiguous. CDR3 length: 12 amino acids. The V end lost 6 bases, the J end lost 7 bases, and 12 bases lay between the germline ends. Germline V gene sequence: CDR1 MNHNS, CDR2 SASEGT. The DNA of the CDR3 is TGTGCCAGCAGACCCCCCTGGGGTGGCTACACCTTC. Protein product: CASRPPWGGYTF.

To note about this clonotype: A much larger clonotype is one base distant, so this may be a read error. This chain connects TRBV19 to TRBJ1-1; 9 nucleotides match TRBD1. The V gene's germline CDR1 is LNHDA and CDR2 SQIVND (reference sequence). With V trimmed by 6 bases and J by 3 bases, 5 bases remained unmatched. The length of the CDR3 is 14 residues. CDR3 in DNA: TGTGCCAGTAGACTGGGACAGGGCGACACTGAAGCTTTCTTT. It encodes CASRLGQGDTEAFF.

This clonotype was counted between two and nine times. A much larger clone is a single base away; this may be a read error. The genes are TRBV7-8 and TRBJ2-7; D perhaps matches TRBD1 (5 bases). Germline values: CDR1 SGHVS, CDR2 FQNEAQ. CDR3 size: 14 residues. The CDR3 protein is CASSLGRVDHEQHF. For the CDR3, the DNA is TGTGCCAGCAGCTTGGGCAGGGTAGACCACGAGCAGCACTTC.

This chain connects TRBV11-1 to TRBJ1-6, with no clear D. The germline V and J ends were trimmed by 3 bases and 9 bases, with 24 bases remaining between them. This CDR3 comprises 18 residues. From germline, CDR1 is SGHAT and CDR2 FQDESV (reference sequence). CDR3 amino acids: CASSLTSGTGKGCSPLHF. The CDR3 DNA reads TGTGCCAGCAGCTTGACTAGCGGAACCGGGAAAGGTTGTTCACCCCTCCACTTT.

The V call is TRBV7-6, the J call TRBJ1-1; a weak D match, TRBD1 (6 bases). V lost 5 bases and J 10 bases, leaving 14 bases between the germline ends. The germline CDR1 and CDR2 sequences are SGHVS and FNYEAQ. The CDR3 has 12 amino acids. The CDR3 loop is CASSHPQGAAFF. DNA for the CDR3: TGTGCCAGCAGCCACCCACAGGGAGCAGCTTTCTTT.

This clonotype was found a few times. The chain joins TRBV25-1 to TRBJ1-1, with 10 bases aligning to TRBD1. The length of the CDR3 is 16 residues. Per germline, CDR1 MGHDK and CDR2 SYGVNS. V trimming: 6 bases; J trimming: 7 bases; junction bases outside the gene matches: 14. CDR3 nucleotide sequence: TGTGCCAGCAGCCAATATCCGCGACAGGGGGCCGGTGAAGCTTTCTTT. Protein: CASSQYPRQGAGEAFF. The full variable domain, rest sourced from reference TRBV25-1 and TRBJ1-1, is EADIYQTPRYLVIGTGKKITLECSQTMGHDKMYWYQQDPGMELHLIHYSYGVNSTEKGDLSSESTVSRIRTEHFPLTLESARPSHTSQYLCASSQYPRQGAGEAFFGQGTRLTVV.

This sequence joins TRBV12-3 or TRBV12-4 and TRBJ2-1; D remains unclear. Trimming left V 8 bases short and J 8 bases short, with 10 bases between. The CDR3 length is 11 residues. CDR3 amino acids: CASSGVDEQFF. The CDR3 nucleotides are TGTGCCAGCTCTGGAGTTGATGAGCAGTTCTTC.

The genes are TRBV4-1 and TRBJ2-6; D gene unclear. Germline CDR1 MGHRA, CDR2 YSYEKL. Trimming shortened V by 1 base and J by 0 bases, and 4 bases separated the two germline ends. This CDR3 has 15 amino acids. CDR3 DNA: TGCGCCAGCAGCCAAGTTGTCTCTGGGGCCAACGTCCTGACTTTC. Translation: CASSQVVSGANVLTF.

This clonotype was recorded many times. This CDR3 is CSVPGLAFGEQFF. The CDR3 DNA sequence: TGCAGCGTTCCGGGACTAGCGTTCGGTGAGCAGTTCTTC. The V call is TRBV29-1, the J call TRBJ2-1; 10 bases agree with TRBD2. V dropped 5 bases and J dropped 9; count of bases not matched to a gene: 7. The CDR3 totals 13 residues. Germline CDR1 and CDR2: SQVTM and ANQGSEA.

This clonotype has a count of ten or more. The DNA of the CDR3 is TGTGCCAGCAGCTTAGAGGCAGTCCTAAACACTGAAGCTTTCTTT. Its translation: CASSLEAVLNTEAFF. The rearrangement links TRBV11-2 to TRBJ1-1; no reliable D call. Per germline, CDR1 SGHAT and CDR2 FQNNGV. Trimming removed 0 bases from V and 2 bases from J, with 10 bases in between. The CDR3 length is 15 residues.

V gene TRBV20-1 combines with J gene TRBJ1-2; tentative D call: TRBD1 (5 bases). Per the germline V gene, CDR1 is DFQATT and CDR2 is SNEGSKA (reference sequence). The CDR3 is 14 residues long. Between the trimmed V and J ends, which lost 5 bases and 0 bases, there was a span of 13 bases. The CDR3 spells CSAWDGGANYGYTF. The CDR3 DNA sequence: TGCAGTGCTTGGGACGGAGGAGCTAACTATGGCTACACCTTC.

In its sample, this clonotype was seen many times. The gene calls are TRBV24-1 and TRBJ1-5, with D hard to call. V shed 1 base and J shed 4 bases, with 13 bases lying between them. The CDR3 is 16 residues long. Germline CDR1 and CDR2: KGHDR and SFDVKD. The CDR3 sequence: CATSDLWEKRNQPQHF. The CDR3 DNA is TGTGCCACCAGTGATTTATGGGAGAAAAGGAATCAGCCCCAGCATTTT.

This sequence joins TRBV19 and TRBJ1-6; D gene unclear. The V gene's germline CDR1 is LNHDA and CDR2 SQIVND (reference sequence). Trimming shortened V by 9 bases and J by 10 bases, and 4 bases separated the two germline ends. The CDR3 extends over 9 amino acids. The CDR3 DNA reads TGTGCCAGCAGGTCACCCCTCCACTTT. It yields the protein CASRSPLHF.

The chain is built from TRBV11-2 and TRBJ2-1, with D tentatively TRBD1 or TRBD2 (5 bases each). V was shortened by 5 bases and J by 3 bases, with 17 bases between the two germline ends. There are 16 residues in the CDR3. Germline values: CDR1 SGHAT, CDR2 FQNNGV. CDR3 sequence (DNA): TGTGCCAGCAGCCCGGCCGGGACCCAAGGCTACAATGAGCAGTTCTTC. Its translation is CASSPAGTQGYNEQFF.

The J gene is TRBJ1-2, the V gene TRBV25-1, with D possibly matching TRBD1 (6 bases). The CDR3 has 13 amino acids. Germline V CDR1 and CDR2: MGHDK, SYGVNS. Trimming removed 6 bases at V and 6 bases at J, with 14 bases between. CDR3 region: CASRASGTNGYTF. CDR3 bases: TGTGCCAGCAGAGCCTCCGGGACAAATGGCTACACCTTC.

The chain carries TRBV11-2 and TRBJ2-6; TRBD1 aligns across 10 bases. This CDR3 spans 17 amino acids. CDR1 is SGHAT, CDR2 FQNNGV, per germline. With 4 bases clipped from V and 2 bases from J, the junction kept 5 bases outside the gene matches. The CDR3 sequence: CASSSPGQGPGANVLTF. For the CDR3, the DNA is TGTGCCAGCAGCTCCCCGGGACAGGGGCCTGGGGCCAACGTCCTGACTTTC.

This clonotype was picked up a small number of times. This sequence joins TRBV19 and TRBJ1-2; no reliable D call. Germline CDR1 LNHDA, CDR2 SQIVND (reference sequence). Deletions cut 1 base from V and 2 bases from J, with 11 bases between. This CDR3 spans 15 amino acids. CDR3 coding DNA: TGTGCCAGTAGTATAGCCAGGCCCTTGAACTATGGCTACACCTTC. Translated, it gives CASSIARPLNYGYTF.

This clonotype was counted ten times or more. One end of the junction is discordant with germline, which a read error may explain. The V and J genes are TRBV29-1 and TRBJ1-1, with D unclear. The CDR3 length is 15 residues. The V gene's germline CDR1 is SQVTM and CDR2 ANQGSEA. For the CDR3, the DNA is TGCAGCGTAGAAGGTCAGGAGGTGAGGGACACTGAAGCTTTCTTT. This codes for CSVEGQEVRDTEAFF.

CDR3 sequence: CASSPTATGPSYNEQFF. The CDR3 DNA is TGTGCCAGCAGTCCGACTGCGACAGGCCCTTCCTACAATGAGCAGTTCTTC. The V and J genes are TRBV27 and TRBJ2-1, with a possible D match to TRBD1 (6 bases). With 5 bases removed from V and 1 base from J, the gap between germline ends came to 18 bases. Germline assignment: CDR1 MNHEY and CDR2 SMNVEV (reference sequence). The CDR3 contains 17 residues.

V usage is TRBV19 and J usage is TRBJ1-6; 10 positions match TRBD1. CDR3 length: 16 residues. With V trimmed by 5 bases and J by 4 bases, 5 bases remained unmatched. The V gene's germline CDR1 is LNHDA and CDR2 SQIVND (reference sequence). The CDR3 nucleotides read TGTGCCAGTAGTTCTCCGGACAGGGGGTATAATTCACCCCTCCACTTT. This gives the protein CASSSPDRGYNSPLHF.

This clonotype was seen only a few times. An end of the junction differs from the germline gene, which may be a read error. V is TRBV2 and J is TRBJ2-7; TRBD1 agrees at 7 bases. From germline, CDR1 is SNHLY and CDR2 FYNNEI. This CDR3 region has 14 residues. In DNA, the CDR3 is TGTGCCAGCAGTGCTTCACAGGGGTCCTGCGAGCAGTACTTC. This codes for CASSASQGSCEQYF.

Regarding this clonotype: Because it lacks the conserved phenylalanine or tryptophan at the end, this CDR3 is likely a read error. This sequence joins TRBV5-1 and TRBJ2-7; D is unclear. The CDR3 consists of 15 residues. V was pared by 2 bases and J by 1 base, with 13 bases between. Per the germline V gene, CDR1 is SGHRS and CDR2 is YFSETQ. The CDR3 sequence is CASSLSAASSYEQYS. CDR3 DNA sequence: TGCGCCAGCAGCTTATCGGCGGCGAGTTCCTACGAGCAGTACTCC.

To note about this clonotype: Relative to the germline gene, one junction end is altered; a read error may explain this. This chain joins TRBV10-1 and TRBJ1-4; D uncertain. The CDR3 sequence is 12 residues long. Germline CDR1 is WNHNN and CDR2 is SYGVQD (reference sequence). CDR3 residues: CASSYAGEKLFF. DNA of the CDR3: TGTGCCAGCAGTTACGCCGGTGAAAAACTGTTTTTT.

CDR3 in DNA: TGCAGTGCCGTAGCCGGGACTAGCGGGAGGGGGGATACGCAGTATTTT. Residues: CSAVAGTSGRGDTQYF. J is TRBJ2-3 and V is TRBV20-1; TRBD2 matches at 16 bases. CDR1 DFQATT and CDR2 SNEGSKA come from the germline V gene (reference sequence). The CDR3 covers 16 residues. The V gene end was trimmed by 6 bases and the J gene end by 6 bases; junction bases not matched to a gene: 9.

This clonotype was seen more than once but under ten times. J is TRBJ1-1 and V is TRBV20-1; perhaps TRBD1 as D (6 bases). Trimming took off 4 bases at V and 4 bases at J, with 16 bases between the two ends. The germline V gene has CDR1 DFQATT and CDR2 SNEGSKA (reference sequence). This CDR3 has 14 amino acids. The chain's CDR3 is CSAIQQGGGTEAFF. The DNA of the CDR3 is TGCAGTGCTATCCAACAGGGAGGGGGCACTGAAGCTTTCTTT.

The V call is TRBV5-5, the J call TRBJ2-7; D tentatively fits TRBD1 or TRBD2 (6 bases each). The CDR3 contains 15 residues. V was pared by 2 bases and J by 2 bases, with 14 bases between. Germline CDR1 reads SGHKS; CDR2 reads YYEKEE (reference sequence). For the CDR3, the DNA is TGTGCCAGCAGCTTAGACGGAGGGGGGACCTACGAGCAGTACTTC. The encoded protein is CASSLDGGGTYEQYF.

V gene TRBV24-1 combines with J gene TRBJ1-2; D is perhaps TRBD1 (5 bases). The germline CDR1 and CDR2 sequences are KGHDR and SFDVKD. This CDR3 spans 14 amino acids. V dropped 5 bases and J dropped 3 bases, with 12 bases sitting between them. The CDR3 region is CATSGQGTDYGYTF. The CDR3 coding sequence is TGTGCCACCAGTGGGCAAGGGACGGACTATGGCTACACCTTC.

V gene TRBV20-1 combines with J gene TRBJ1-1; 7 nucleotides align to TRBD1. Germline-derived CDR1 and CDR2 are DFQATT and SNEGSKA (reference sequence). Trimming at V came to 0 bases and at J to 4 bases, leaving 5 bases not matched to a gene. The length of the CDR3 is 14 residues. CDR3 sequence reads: CSARDPGGPTEAFF. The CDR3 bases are TGCAGTGCTAGAGATCCAGGGGGTCCCACTGAAGCTTTCTTT.